This entry features one TCR beta chain sequence. It has no known antigen specificity. No much larger clonotype is one base removed from it; base qualities were not supplied. V loses 0 bases of germline sequence and J loses 0 bases, and the interval between the two ends is 35 bases. From the cysteine through the phenylalanine, the CDR3 covers 23 amino acids. Here the CDR3 DNA is all that survives: 69 bases in frame from base 1. The germline V gene (reference sequence) supplies CDR1 GTSNPN and CDR2 SVGIG. Each collaborating institution followed its own protocols to collect whole blood in K2EDTA tubes. For TCRbeta analysis, collaborators shipped samples in one of three forms: frozen whole blood, isolated PBMCs, or DNA extracted from either of those sample types. This record belongs to a study of blood T cell repertoires in COVID-19 (TCRdb year 2020). Regarding the research as a whole: Samples from collaborators originated in the United States, Italy and Spain and spanned both the acute and convalescent phases of COVID-19. Samples came from the ongoing ImmuneRACE study (first 160 participants) plus 1,254 subjects from 6 global collaborators. The repertoires were released in a freely available public database intended as a resource for research on the immune response to SARS-CoV-2. The dataset comprised deeply sampled blood TCRbeta repertoires from subjects exposed to, actively infected with, or recovered from COVID-19. The prospective study material was composed of cDNA or gDNA derived from T cells, B-cell-depleted T cells, or PBMCs. Sample metadata almost always included a de-identified subject ID, COVID-19 status, age in years and sex. Where HLA class I and class II types were available, the types were taken from metadata supplied by the sample provider, not from assay-based typing.

Broad study findings and their caveats: Clinical and demographic metadata were provided uncurated, with the amount varying by source and participant.

TCRbeta CDR3 regions were amplified from genomic DNA by means of the immunoSEQ Assay, a bias-controlled multiplex PCR. On the study's bioinformatics: The number of nucleated cells in each sample was estimated from the amplification of reference gene primers within the assay. To quantify the absolute abundance of each unique TCRbeta CDR3 rearrangement, sequence reads were collapsed and filtered. For each sample, productive Simpson clonality was calculated as the square root of Simpson's diversity index across productive rearrangements. TCRdb limited this immuneACCESS table to in-frame rearrangements with V and J called. A share of clones is missing; checked studies link under half to unresolved V genes, and the rest is unexplained. V and J calls and clone size are copied from that table; D and trimming were computed from the DNA. In this sample the table shows around 400,000 clones, roughly nine tenths of which occur a single time. The ten largest clonotypes hold 0.95% to 1.5% of the sample.

The sample comprised peripheral blood. The sequence is built from TRBV30 and TRBJ1-2; a confident D gene designation cannot be given. The receptor comes from a man aged 35-49 years with acute or convalescent COVID-19. The CDR3 is CAWSVLGGGFGSYQSDPNYGYTF. The DNA sequence is as follows: TGTGCCTGGAGTGTATTAGGTGGTGGTTTCGGGAGTTATCAGTCAGATCCTAACTATGGCTACACCTTC.